This T cell receptor beta chain comes out of a study of blood T cells in healthy people across ages. The study's findings and limits: With donor CMV status unknown, expanded clonotype changes were possibly confounded. Roughly linearly, TCR beta diversity per million T cells fell as age increased.

In germline, CDR1 is SGHVS, CDR2 FNYEAQ. The CDR3 has 16 residues. The germline V and J ends were trimmed by 1 base and 7 bases, with 16 bases remaining between them. Concerning this clonotype itself: Its specificity is unknown.

Next came a second PCR, run for about 7 to 11 cycles, which used a sample-barcoded 5' primer along with a J-beta primer mix. Through a template-switch adaptor with 12 random nucleotides, each cDNA molecule received a tag. TCRdb used MiXCR to reprocess the 5' RACE reads, holding one entry per CDR3 protein. This sample has roughly 1,800,000 distinct CDR3 sequences, with less than 50% found just once. Every participating donor contributed 9.5 to 10 milliliters of peripheral blood through a draw. This TCR derives from a woman aged 40 to 50 in good health. Specimen: blood. The V gene is TRBV7-6, the J gene TRBJ1-4; D is unresolved. CDR3 coding DNA: TGTGCCAGCAGCTTAGTGGCAACAGCGATTGGTGAAAAACTGTTTTTT. Translating gives CASSLVATAIGEKLFF.